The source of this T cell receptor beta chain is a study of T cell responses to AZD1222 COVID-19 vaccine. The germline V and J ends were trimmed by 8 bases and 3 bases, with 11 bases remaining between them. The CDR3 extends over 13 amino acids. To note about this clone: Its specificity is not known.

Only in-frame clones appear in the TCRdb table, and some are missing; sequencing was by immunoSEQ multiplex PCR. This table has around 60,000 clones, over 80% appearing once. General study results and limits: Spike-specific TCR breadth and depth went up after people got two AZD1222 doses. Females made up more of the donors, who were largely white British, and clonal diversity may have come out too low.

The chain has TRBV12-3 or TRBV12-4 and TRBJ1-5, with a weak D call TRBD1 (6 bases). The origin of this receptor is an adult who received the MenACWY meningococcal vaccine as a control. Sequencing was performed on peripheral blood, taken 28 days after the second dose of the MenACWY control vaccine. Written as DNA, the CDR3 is TGTGCCAGCGGCCGGGACATCAATCAGCCCCAGCATTTT. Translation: CASGRDINQPQHF.